This record concerns one T cell receptor (beta chain) sequence. Its antigen is currently unknown. The authors split each subset's genomic DNA evenly across several immunoSEQ plates. Produced via immunoSEQ multiplex PCR; TCRdb's table is partial and in-frame only. The sample holds about 980,000 clones, about 80% seen once. The CDR3 extends over 13 amino acids. Trimming removed 11 bases at V and 0 bases at J, with 11 bases between. Germline V gives CDR1 MNHEY, CDR2 SVGAGI. The data belong to a study of shared clonotypes between healthy human individuals. The wider study: There were three CD4 naive, three CD4 memory, two CD8 naive and one CD8 memory plates per donor. General study findings and limits: The naive CD4 repertoires of a handful of donors were compared, and around 5.1% of clonotypes were shared.

What was sequenced was memory CD4+ T cells sorted from blood. As for subset: CD45RA-negative fraction. The gene calls are TRBV6-5 and TRBJ2-4; D not certain. The clonotype comes from a man younger than 35 in good health. The CDR3 DNA reads TGTGCCGTCAGCCCTATAGCCAAAAACATTCAGTACTTC. Translation: CAVSPIAKNIQYF.